These 16 T cell receptor beta chains originate from one sample sequenced in a study of shared clonotypes between healthy human individuals. Using immunoSEQ multiplex PCR, the repertoire was profiled, and TCRdb retains in-frame clones only, with some absent. The sample has 2 million to 2.5 million clones, almost 96% seen once; the top ten hold 0.1% to 0.15%. The sequenced sample was naive CD4+ T cells sorted from blood. Subset meaning: CD45RA+ positively selected. The receptors were gathered from a young man in good health.

As regards this clone: This sample also contains other DNA sequences that code for the same CDR3. The chain is built from TRBV7-2 and TRBJ2-1; D not resolved. The CDR3 covers 11 residues. Germline loops: CDR1 SGHTA, CDR2 FQGNSA. Trimming pared 5 bases from V and 7 bases from J, leaving 6 bases between. The CDR3 spells CASSPRNEQFF. CDR3 coding DNA: TGTGCCAGCAGCCCAAGGAATGAGCAGTTCTTC.

The gene calls are TRBV7-3 and TRBJ1-1, with 9 bases fitting TRBD1. Unmatched junction bases numbered 1, after V lost 1 base and J lost 4 bases. Germline lookup yields CDR1 SGHTA and CDR2 FQGTGA. The CDR3 length is 14 residues. In DNA form, the CDR3 reads TGTGCCAGCAGCTTAAGACAGGGGGTCACTGAAGCTTTCTTT. It translates to CASSLRQGVTEAFF.

This clone has just one count. This chain uses TRBV5-1 with TRBJ2-5; D gene unclear. CDR3 size: 13 residues. V was pared by 4 bases and J by 5 bases, with 12 bases between. Germline V gene sequence: CDR1 SGHRS, CDR2 YFSETQ. The CDR3 protein is CASSPGGMETQYF. In DNA form, the CDR3 reads TGCGCCAGCAGCCCTGGCGGCATGGAGACCCAGTACTTC.

Of note for this clone: The junction departs from the called germline gene at one end, perhaps through a read error. The chain combines TRBV9 with TRBJ2-5; D may be TRBD1 or TRBD2 (5 bases each). This CDR3 has 13 residues. The germline CDR1 and CDR2 sequences are SGDLS and YYNGEE. DNA for the CDR3: TGTGCCAGCAGCCCCGGGACCCAAGGGACCCAGTACTTC. Amino acids: CASSPGTQGTQYF.

The V gene is TRBV6-1, the J gene TRBJ1-6; no clear D gene. Germline V gives CDR1 MNHNS, CDR2 SASEGT. The CDR3 is made up of 17 amino acids. Trimming pared 2 bases from V and 3 bases from J, leaving 14 bases between. This CDR3 reads CASSEQTKLSYNSPLHF. In DNA, the CDR3 is TGTGCCAGCAGTGAACAGACCAAACTGAGCTATAATTCACCCCTCCACTTT.

The chain joins TRBV6-1 to TRBJ2-1; D is unresolved. The V end lost 2 bases, the J end lost 5 bases, and 16 bases lay between the germline ends. Germline V gene sequence: CDR1 MNHNS, CDR2 SASEGT. The CDR3 is 16 residues long. CDR3 nucleotides: TGTGCCAGCAGTGAACCTGCTAGGGCCCTTAACAATGAGCAGTTCTTC. Encoded protein: CASSEPARALNNEQFF.

The gene calls are TRBV5-1 and TRBJ2-1; either TRBD1 or TRBD2 may supply D (5 bases each). The length of the CDR3 is 13 residues. From germline, CDR1 is SGHRS and CDR2 YFSETQ. Trimming took off 7 bases at V and 4 bases at J, with 12 bases between the two ends. CDR3 in DNA: TGCGCCAGCTCCGGGACCTTGTACAATGAGCAGTTCTTC. It translates to CASSGTLYNEQFF.

J is TRBJ1-3 and V is TRBV5-1; D might be TRBD1 (6 bases). Germline CDR1 is SGHRS and CDR2 is YFSETQ. Trimming cost V 4 bases and J 4 bases, with 12 bases left between them. This CDR3 is built from 14 residues. The CDR3, as DNA: TGCGCCAGCAGCGGGGGCGCTTCCGGAAACACCATATATTTT. Translated, it gives CASSGGASGNTIYF.

Concerning this clone itself: This same CDR3 is encoded by further DNA sequences in the sample. The rearrangement uses TRBV10-3 and TRBJ2-5; D is perhaps TRBD2 (6 bases). The CDR3 is 14 amino acids. Germline CDR1 and CDR2: ENHRY and SYGVKD. V lost 0 bases and J 1 base, leaving 6 bases between the germline ends. CDR3 protein: CAISESGGQETQYF. In nucleotides, the CDR3 is TGTGCCATCAGTGAGTCGGGGGGCCAAGAGACCCAGTACTTC.

The chain links TRBV5-6 to TRBJ2-1, with D possibly being TRBD1 (6 bases). The V end lost 4 bases, the J end lost 9 bases, and 11 bases lay between the germline ends. CDR3 size: 12 residues. Germline V gene lookup returns CDR1 SGHDT and CDR2 YYEEEE. The CDR3 spells CASSGLGGEQFF. DNA of the CDR3: TGTGCCAGCAGCGGCCTAGGGGGTGAGCAGTTCTTC.

CDR3 DNA: TGTGCCAGCAGCTCGAGCTGGTTGGGGAATGAAAAACTGTTTTTT. Translated, it gives CASSSSWLGNEKLFF. V is TRBV27 and J is TRBJ1-4; no reliable D call. Germline V gives CDR1 MNHEY, CDR2 SMNVEV (reference sequence). Trimming pared 6 bases from V and 5 bases from J, leaving 16 bases between. The CDR3 is 15 amino acids.

The chain recombines TRBV28 with TRBJ1-2; 10 bases fit TRBD1. Trimming removed 11 bases from V and 3 bases from J; junction bases left unmatched: 3. Germline loops: CDR1 MDHEN, CDR2 SYDVKM. The CDR3 is made up of 12 amino acids. The CDR3 nucleotides are TGTGCCGGCGGGACAGGGGACTATGGCTACACCTTC. Amino acid sequence: CAGGTGDYGYTF.

The rearrangement joins TRBV19 to TRBJ2-6; D unresolved. V lost 5 bases and J 0 bases, leaving 8 bases between the germline ends. The CDR3 sequence is 15 residues long. CDR1 is LNHDA and CDR2 is SQIVND in the germline V gene (reference sequence). This chain's CDR3 is CASSVTLSGANVLTF. Here the CDR3 DNA reads TGTGCCAGTAGTGTGACACTCTCTGGGGCCAACGTCCTGACTTTC. The variable domain in full, with the rest retrieved from reference TRBV19 and TRBJ2-6, is DGGITQSPKYLFRKEGQNVTLSCEQNLNHDAMYWYRQDPGQGLRLIYYSQIVNDFQKGDIAEGYSVSREKKESFPLTVTSAQKNPTAFYLCASSVTLSGANVLTFGAGSRLTVL.

This clone was observed a single time. The chain employs TRBV5-6 and TRBJ1-1; no clear D. The germline V and J ends were trimmed by 4 bases and 3 bases, with 10 bases remaining between them. CDR3 length equals 13 residues. CDR1 is SGHDT and CDR2 is YYEEEE in the germline V gene. The CDR3 nucleotides read TGTGCCAGCAGCGGCACGGTATACACTGAAGCTTTCTTT. As protein: CASSGTVYTEAFF.

V and J are TRBV7-2 and TRBJ2-2, with D maybe TRBD1 (5 bases). Per the germline V gene, CDR1 is SGHTA and CDR2 is FQGNSA. Trimming cost V 4 bases and J 5 bases, with 8 bases left between them. CDR3 size: 13 residues. CDR3 nucleotides: TGTGCCAGCAGCTCACGACAGACCGGGGAGCTGTTTTTT. This sequence encodes CASSSRQTGELFF.

The chain couples TRBV21-1 to TRBJ2-7; the table names TRBD2, a call not compared with the DNA. TRBV21-1 is shown as a pseudogene. The CDR3 contains 14 residues. CDR3 sequence (DNA): TGTGCCAGCAGCGGCCCGGCGGGAAGTTACGAGCAGTACTTC. Protein product: CASSGPAGSYEQYF.